The clone carrying this T cell receptor (beta chain) has a count of ten or more. Its matching antigen is unknown. This sample is part of a study of regulatory T cells in long-lasting Graves disease. Overall study results and limits: Fewer public clonotypes were shared by new patients (roughly 910) than by persistent patients (around 2,900).

Through Arm-PCR of CDR3 regions and iRepertoire HTBI primers, TCR beta libraries were built. TCRdb reanalysed the multiplex PCR reads using MiXCR and keeps one entry per CDR3 protein. The sample consists of fewer than 550,000 distinct CDR3 sequences, under 25% of them appearing once. Time point noted: persistent/refractory GD, antithyroid drugs over 5 years with positive TRAb. RNA isolated from PBMCs was used to make the TCR library. Germline trimming cut 4 bases from V and 8 bases from J; bases unmatched to any gene: 6. CDR1 SNHLY and CDR2 FYNNEI come from the germline V gene. The CDR3 is 15 amino acids.

The clonotype was recovered from a female donor with Graves disease. This sequence joins TRBV2 and TRBJ1-4; 11 bases are shared with TRBD1. Source: peripheral blood mononuclear cells (PBMCs), taken when the disease was refractory, from a patient treated with antithyroid drugs. The CDR3 reads CASSGPGQGGEKLFF. CDR3 bases: TGTGCCAGCAGTGGACCGGGACAGGGGGGCGAAAAACTGTTTTTT.